The 5 T cell receptor beta chains listed next were all sequenced from one sample in a study of blood T cells in healthy people across ages (dated by TCRdb to 2013 to 2016). The protocol used for the library was 5' RACE. For sequencing, an Illumina HiSeq 2500 was employed. A second 7 to 11 cycle PCR used a sample-barcoded 5' primer and a J-beta primer mix. The public reads were reanalyzed by TCRdb: fastp trimming at Q25, MiXCR alignment, in-frame beta chains only. Rows with one shared CDR3 protein collapse into an entry with the most common genes and DNA. The sample table holds 850,000 to 1,100,000 distinct CDR3 sequences, of which more than 30% were seen once. About 12% of the sample is held by the ten biggest clonotypes. The material sequenced was blood. Receptors were obtained from a man aged 18 to 29 in good health.

The chain is built from TRBV3-1 and TRBJ1-1; 9 bases are a match to TRBD1. This CDR3 contains 17 residues. Trimming at V came to 8 bases and at J to 4 bases, leaving 17 bases not matched to a gene. From germline, CDR1 is LGHDT and CDR2 YNNKEL (reference sequence). The DNA of the CDR3 is TGTGCCAGCCAAAAGTGGAACAGGGGGCGCACGGGCACTGAAGCTTTCTTT. Translated, it gives CASQKWNRGRTGTEAFF.

The V gene is TRBV7-2, the J gene TRBJ1-2; 9 bases line up with TRBD1. This CDR3 comprises 13 residues. Germline CDR1 reads SGHTA; CDR2 reads FQGNSA. V lost 7 bases and J lost 7; bases outside the gene matches: 7. CDR3 sequence: CASTQTGGSGYTF. DNA for the CDR3: TGTGCCAGCACCCAGACAGGGGGTTCTGGCTACACCTTC.

This clonotype has just a few counts. J is TRBJ2-5 and V is TRBV3-1; D not certain. Trimming cost V 6 bases and J 2 bases, with 10 bases left between them. CDR3 length equals 13 residues. Looked up from germline, CDR1 is LGHDT and CDR2 is YNNKEL (reference sequence). CDR3 sequence reads: CASRRDWQETQYF. The CDR3 DNA sequence: TGTGCCAGCAGACGTGACTGGCAAGAGACCCAGTACTTC.

CDR3 protein: CASSTDHSYEQYF. The CDR3 DNA is TGTGCCAGCAGTACGGATCACTCCTACGAGCAGTACTTC. This chain joins TRBV6-1 and TRBJ2-7; no reliable D call. Germline CDR1 reads MNHNS; CDR2 reads SASEGT. V gave up 5 bases and J gave up 0 bases, with 8 bases separating them. This CDR3 comprises 13 residues.

The gene calls are TRBV5-1 and TRBJ2-3; TRBD1 matches 7 bases. This CDR3 contains 15 residues. V lost 2 bases and J lost 6; bases outside the gene matches: 9. CDR1 is SGHRS, CDR2 YFSETQ, per germline. The CDR3 DNA follows: TGCGCCAGCAGCTTTACCCAACAGGGGTTGGATACGCAGTATTTT. Its protein is CASSFTQQGLDTQYF.